This T cell receptor beta chain was documented in a study of blood T cell repertoires in COVID-19. Study-level background: The origin of the acute and convalescent COVID-19 samples was the United States, Italy and Spain. T cells, B-cell-depleted T cells, or PBMCs provided the cDNA or gDNA that served as material.

Cohorts were assigned according to the clinical history that participants reported. CDR1 is LGHNA and CDR2 is YSLEER in the germline V gene. This CDR3 comprises 18 residues. The germline V and J ends were trimmed by 0 bases and 3 bases, with 18 bases remaining between them. Under the authors' procedure: Estimation of nucleated cell counts was performed using reference gene primer amplification. Sequencing used immunoSEQ multiplex PCR; TCRdb keeps in-frame clones, though not all of them. That table supplies the V and J calls and clone size; D and trimming were determined from the DNA. The sample shows fewer than 350,000 clones, 70% to 90% of them seen only once.

Sequencing input: PBMCs or T cells enriched from blood (not recorded which). The chain is built from TRBV4-3 and TRBJ1-5; D is undetermined. The TCR comes from a woman aged 35 to 49 who had recovered from COVID-19. The CDR3 nucleotides read TGCGCCAGCAGCCAAGATCACCTGAGAGGGTGGAACAATCAGCCCCAGCATTTT. This codes for CASSQDHLRGWNNQPQHF.